The next 19 T cell receptor beta chains were all read from a single sample in a study of T cells in Graves' hyperthyroidism and ophthalmopathy. The TCR beta CDR3 regions underwent amplification using RNA transcripts as the source. The HTBI primer set drove a first-round RT-PCR of the TCR CDR3. TCRdb ran MiXCR on the multiplex PCR reads and lists one entry per CDR3 protein. The sample consists of about 760,000 distinct CDR3 sequences, approximately 40% of them appearing once. Sequenced sample: blood. The receptors were gathered from a woman in her 40s with Graves' hyperthyroidism.

The sample holds many counts of this clonotype. The chain couples TRBV20-1 to TRBJ2-5; 9 nucleotides line up with TRBD1. The junction had 8 bases not matched to a gene; V was cut back by 7 bases and J by 5 bases. This CDR3 has 13 residues. In germline, CDR1 is DFQATT, CDR2 SNEGSKA (reference sequence). CDR3 nucleotides: TGCAGTGTTCCGACAGGGGGTTCGGAGACCCAGTACTTC. It specifies CSVPTGGSETQYF.

This clonotype was detected many times. V is TRBV29-1 and J is TRBJ2-2, with D perhaps assigned TRBD1 or TRBD2 (5 bases each). The CDR3 is 13 amino acids. Germline V CDR1 and CDR2: SQVTM, ANQGSEA. Trimming cost V 6 bases and J 3 bases, with 11 bases left between them. In DNA form, the CDR3 reads TGCAGCGTGCCCGGGGCCCACACCGGGGAGCTGTTTTTT. It specifies CSVPGAHTGELFF.

The rearrangement links TRBV6-6 to TRBJ2-2; no clear D. V dropped 5 bases and J dropped 1 base, with 8 bases sitting between them. The germline V gene encodes CDR1 MNHNY and CDR2 SVGAGI (reference sequence). The CDR3 runs 14 residues. CDR3 nucleotide sequence: TGTGCCAGCAGTGTGCAGGAGAACACCGGGGAGCTGTTTTTT. Amino acids: CASSVQENTGELFF.

Concerning this clonotype itself: Sequence at one end of the junction differs from germline and may be a read error. The genes are TRBV6-5 and TRBJ2-7, with no clear D. CDR3 length equals 16 residues. The germline V gene encodes CDR1 MNHEY and CDR2 SVGAGI. The CDR3 sequence: CAISYVASESSYEQYF. For the CDR3, the DNA is TGTGCCATCAGTTACGTCGCGTCGGAGAGCTCCTACGAGCAGTACTTC.

The gene calls are TRBV7-2 and TRBJ1-6; 11 bases agree with TRBD1. Germline trimming cut 7 bases from V and 5 bases from J; bases unmatched to any gene: 7. This CDR3 comprises 16 residues. CDR1 and CDR2 (germline): SGHTA, FQGNSA. The CDR3 reads CASTEGQGAHNSPLHF. The DNA of the CDR3 is TGTGCCAGCACCGAAGGACAGGGGGCTCATAATTCACCCCTCCACTTT.

This clonotype appeared many times. The chain links TRBV6-4 to TRBJ1-2, with D tentatively TRBD1 (6 bases). The CDR3 length is 13 residues. V gave up 2 bases and J gave up 7 bases, with 11 bases separating them. Germline values: CDR1 MRHNA, CDR2 SNTAGT. The CDR3 spells CASSDGGGVGYTF. The CDR3 DNA reads as TGTGCCAGCAGTGACGGAGGGGGTGTTGGCTACACCTTC.

This clonotype has a handful of counts. V is TRBV5-1 and J is TRBJ1-2, with D uncertain. The CDR3 has 14 residues. Trimming removed 5 bases from V and 4 bases from J, with 15 bases in between. Germline assignment: CDR1 SGHRS and CDR2 YFSETQ. The CDR3 sequence: CASRRTVTSYGYTF. The CDR3 DNA reads as TGCGCCAGCAGAAGGACGGTAACAAGCTATGGCTACACCTTC.

V gene TRBV5-1 combines with J gene TRBJ2-3, with D uncertain. The V and J ends lost 4 bases and 2 bases respectively, with 23 bases between them. CDR1 SGHRS and CDR2 YFSETQ come from the germline V gene. The CDR3 sequence is 18 residues long. CDR3 nucleotide sequence: TGCGCCAGCAGCCAAGATCCCACTGGTGGGCTTTACACAGATACGCAGTATTTT. It specifies CASSQDPTGGLYTDTQYF.

This chain joins TRBV4-3 and TRBJ1-1; 9 positions match TRBD1. The length of the CDR3 is 13 residues. Germline trimming cut 1 base from V and 6 bases from J; bases unmatched to any gene: 0. From germline, CDR1 is LGHNA and CDR2 YSLEER. CDR3 amino acids: CASSQGTGAEAFF. The CDR3 DNA is TGCGCCAGCAGCCAAGGGACAGGGGCTGAAGCTTTCTTT.

The chain joins TRBV7-9 to TRBJ1-2; TRBD1 agrees at 8 bases. This CDR3 contains 16 residues. After removal of 1 base from V and 5 bases from J, the junction contained 9 bases not matched to a gene. CDR1 and CDR2 (germline): SEHNR, FQNEAQ (reference sequence). DNA for the CDR3: TGTGCCAGCAGCTTAGGACAGGGGCGAGAGGGTTATGGCTACACCTTC. The encoded protein is CASSLGQGREGYGYTF.

This clonotype has at least ten counts. The rearrangement uses TRBV7-2 and TRBJ2-6, with D perhaps TRBD1 or TRBD2 (5 bases each). The CDR3 is 16 residues long. Germline loops: CDR1 SGHTA, CDR2 FQGNSA. V was cut by 5 bases and J by 2 bases, with 13 bases left in between. The CDR3 DNA is TGTGCCAGCAGCCCAGGGACGGCTGCTGGGGCCAACGTCCTGACTTTC. This codes for CASSPGTAAGANVLTF. Drawing the rest from reference TRBV7-2 and TRBJ2-6, the complete variable domain is GAGVSQSPSNKVTEKGKDVELRCDPISGHTALYWYRQSLGQGLEFLIYFQGNSAPDKSGLPSDRFSAERTGGSVSTLTIQRTQQEDSAVYLCASSPGTAAGANVLTFGAGSRLTVL.

Many counts were recorded for this clonotype. J is TRBJ1-3 and V is TRBV7-2; 9 bases are a match to TRBD1. CDR3 length: 16 amino acids. With V trimmed by 4 bases and J by 8 bases, 12 bases remained unmatched. Germline V CDR1 and CDR2: SGHTA, FQGNSA. The CDR3 spells CASSSYGTGNGDTIYF. The DNA for the CDR3 is TGTGCCAGCAGCTCCTACGGGACAGGGAACGGAGACACCATATATTTT.

This clonotype occurred many times. This sequence joins TRBV20-1 and TRBJ1-2, with 7 nucleotides matching TRBD1. The CDR3 sequence is 14 residues long. The germline V gene encodes CDR1 DFQATT and CDR2 SNEGSKA (reference sequence). V shed 0 bases, J shed 6 bases, and the junction held 7 bases outside the gene matches. The CDR3 loop reads CSARERQGIDGYTF. The CDR3 DNA follows: TGCAGTGCTAGAGAACGACAGGGTATAGATGGCTACACCTTC.

In this sample, this clonotype turned up a few times. The rearrangement joins TRBV5-6 to TRBJ2-7; 9 bases fit TRBD1. CDR3 size: 16 residues. Trimming at V came to 4 bases and at J to 3 bases, leaving 11 bases not matched to a gene. CDR1 and CDR2 from the germline V gene are SGHDT and YYEEEE. CDR3 in amino acids: CASSQEPGTGLYEQYF. The CDR3 DNA reads TGTGCCAGCAGCCAAGAACCCGGGACAGGGCTCTACGAGCAGTACTTC.

This clonotype was observed a single time. A read error may be the cause here, since a much bigger clone is one base away. V and J are TRBV19 and TRBJ1-2, with unresolved D. CDR3 length: 14 residues. Germline CDR1 is LNHDA and CDR2 is SQIVND (reference sequence). The CDR3 reads CASSVEDGLYGYTF. In nucleotides, the CDR3 is TGTGCCAGTAGTGTAGAGGACGGACTCTATGGCTACACCTTC.

This clonotype has more than one count but fewer than ten. This sequence joins TRBV19 and TRBJ1-6; 7 nucleotides line up with TRBD1. The CDR3 sequence is 16 residues long. Germline-derived CDR1 and CDR2 are LNHDA and SQIVND (reference sequence). V gave up 5 bases and J gave up 5 bases; unmatched junction bases: 9. In DNA, the CDR3 is TGTGCCAGTAGTCCTCACAGGGGCGACAATAATTCACCCCTCCACTTT. The encoded protein is CASSPHRGDNNSPLHF. Complete variable domain (other parts from reference TRBV19 and TRBJ1-6): DGGITQSPKYLFRKEGQNVTLSCEQNLNHDAMYWYRQDPGQGLRLIYYSQIVNDFQKGDIAEGYSVSREKKESFPLTVTSAQKNPTAFYLCASSPHRGDNNSPLHFGNGTRLTVT.

This clonotype was detected many times. The V gene is TRBV7-9, the J gene TRBJ2-2; 9 bases align to TRBD1. CDR3 length: 15 residues. CDR1 and CDR2 from the germline V gene are SEHNR and FQNEAQ (reference sequence). The V gene end was trimmed by 9 bases and the J gene end by 7 bases; junction bases not matched to a gene: 12. This chain's CDR3 is CASFWTGVVVGELFF. The CDR3 nucleotides read TGTGCCAGTTTTTGGACAGGGGTTGTTGTCGGGGAGCTGTTTTTT.

This clonotype was seen more than once but under ten times. V usage is TRBV10-3 and J usage is TRBJ1-1; D is unclear. Germline V gene lookup returns CDR1 ENHRY and CDR2 SYGVKD. This CDR3 comprises 13 residues. V was trimmed by 10 bases and J by 4 bases, leaving 16 bases between them. In DNA form, the CDR3 reads TGTGCCAGCAGGCCGGCGAAAATCACTGAAGCTTTCTTT. This encodes CASRPAKITEAFF.

Comment on this clonotype: A read error may account for a junction end that differs from germline. V is TRBV27 and J is TRBJ1-1, with D perhaps matching TRBD1 (5 bases). The CDR3 has 13 amino acids. The germline V gene encodes CDR1 MNHEY and CDR2 SMNVEV (reference sequence). CDR3 in amino acids: CTSSARQLGQAFF. CDR3 nucleotides: TGTACCAGCAGTGCACGACAGCTTGGTCAGGCTTTCTTT.